The clone carrying this TCR beta chain was counted once. Its antigen is still unknown. The sample is drawn from a study of cytomegalovirus exposure and HLA in healthy donors. The study's findings and limits: There were over 150 TCR beta chains listed as cytomegalovirus-associated.

The PCR was carried out with 60 Vbeta primers and 13 Jbeta primers. Only in-frame clones appear in the TCRdb table, and some are missing; sequencing was by immunoSEQ multiplex PCR. The sample has 120,000 to 150,000 clones, about 75% seen once. This CDR3 contains 15 residues. The V end was cut by 5 bases, the J end by 8 bases, with 19 bases between. Germline V lookup: CDR1 SGHDT, CDR2 YYEEEE. The chain combines TRBV5-6 with TRBJ1-4, with no clear D. Material: PBMCs. The receptor was derived from a man aged 60 to 69 in good health and CMV-seronegative. CDR3 amino acids: CASSPGLEVGEKLFF. CDR3 DNA sequence: TGTGCCAGCAGTCCGGGGTTAGAGGTCGGAGAAAAACTGTTTTTT.